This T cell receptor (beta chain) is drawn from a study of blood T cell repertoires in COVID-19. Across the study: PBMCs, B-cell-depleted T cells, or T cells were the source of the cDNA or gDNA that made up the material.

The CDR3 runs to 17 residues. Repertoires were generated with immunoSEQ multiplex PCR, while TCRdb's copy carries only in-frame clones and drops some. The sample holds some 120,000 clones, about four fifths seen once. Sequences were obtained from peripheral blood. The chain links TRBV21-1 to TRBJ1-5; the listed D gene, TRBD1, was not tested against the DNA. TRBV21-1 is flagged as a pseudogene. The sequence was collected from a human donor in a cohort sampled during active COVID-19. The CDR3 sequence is CASSRGGANYRNQPQHF. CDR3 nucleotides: TGTGCCAGCAGCAGAGGGGGCGCGAATTATCGCAATCAGCCCCAGCATTTT.